Following are 3 T cell receptor beta chains from one sample sequenced in a study of cytomegalovirus exposure and HLA in healthy donors. TCRdb keeps only in-frame clones here, not all; method: immunoSEQ multiplex PCR. Of some 170,000 clones in the sample, roughly 86% are singletons; the top ten hold approximately 7.7%. Input material: PBMCs. These receptor sequences come from a man aged 30 to 45 in good health and CMV-seropositive.

The rearrangement joins TRBV5-1 to TRBJ2-3; 7 positions match TRBD2. Unmatched junction bases numbered 7, after V lost 0 bases and J lost 3 bases. The CDR3 length is 16 residues. CDR1 is SGHRS and CDR2 is YFSETQ in the germline V gene. The CDR3 is CASSLARGRGTDTQYF. CDR3 DNA sequence: TGCGCCAGCAGCTTGGCCCGCGGGAGAGGGACAGATACGCAGTATTTT. The full variable domain, rest sourced from reference TRBV5-1 and TRBJ2-3, is KAGVTQTPRYLIKTRGQQVTLSCSPISGHRSVSWYQQTPGQGLQFLFEYFSETQRNKGNFPGRFSGRQFSNSRSEMNVSTLELGDSALYLCASSLARGRGTDTQYFGPGTRLTVL.

V and J are TRBV6-5 and TRBJ1-2, with TRBD1 matching over 7 bases. The CDR3 is 13 residues long. The germline CDR1 and CDR2 sequences are MNHEY and SVGAGI. The V segment lost 7 bases and the J segment 2 bases; nucleotides outside the gene matches: 4. The CDR3 DNA is TGTGCCAGCACCCCGGGACAGAACTATGGCTACACCTTC. Translating it yields CASTPGQNYGYTF.

CDR3 nucleotide sequence: TGCGCCAGCAGCTGGGACACAACCTACGAGCAGTACTTC. As protein: CASSWDTTYEQYF. This chain links TRBV5-1 with TRBJ2-7; maybe TRBD1 (6 bases). V was cut by 3 bases and J by 2 bases, with 9 bases left in between. The CDR3 runs to 13 residues. CDR1 is SGHRS, CDR2 YFSETQ, per germline.